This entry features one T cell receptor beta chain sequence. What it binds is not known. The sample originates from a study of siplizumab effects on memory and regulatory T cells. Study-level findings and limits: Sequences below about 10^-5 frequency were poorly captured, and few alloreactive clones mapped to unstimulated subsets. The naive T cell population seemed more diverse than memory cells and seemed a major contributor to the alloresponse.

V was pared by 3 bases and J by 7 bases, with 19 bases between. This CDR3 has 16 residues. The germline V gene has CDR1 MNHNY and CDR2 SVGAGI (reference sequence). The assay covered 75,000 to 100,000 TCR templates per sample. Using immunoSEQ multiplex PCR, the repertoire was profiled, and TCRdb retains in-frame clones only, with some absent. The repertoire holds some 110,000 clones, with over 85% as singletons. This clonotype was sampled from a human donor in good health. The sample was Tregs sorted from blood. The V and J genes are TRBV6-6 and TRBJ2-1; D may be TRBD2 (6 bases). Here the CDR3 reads CASSYRGGAGENEQFF. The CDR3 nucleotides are TGTGCCAGCAGTTATAGGGGCGGGGCAGGAGAAAATGAGCAGTTCTTC.